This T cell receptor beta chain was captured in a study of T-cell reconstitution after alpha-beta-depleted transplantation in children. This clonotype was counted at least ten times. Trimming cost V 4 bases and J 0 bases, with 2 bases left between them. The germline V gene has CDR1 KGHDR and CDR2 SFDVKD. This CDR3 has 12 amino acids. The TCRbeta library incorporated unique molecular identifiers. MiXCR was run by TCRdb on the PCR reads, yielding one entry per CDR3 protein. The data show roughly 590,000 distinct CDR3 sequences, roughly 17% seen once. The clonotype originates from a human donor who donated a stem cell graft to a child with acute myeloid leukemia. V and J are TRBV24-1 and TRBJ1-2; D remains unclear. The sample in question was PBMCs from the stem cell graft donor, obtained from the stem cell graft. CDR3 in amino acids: CATSETNYGYTF. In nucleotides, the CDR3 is TGTGCCACCAGTGAAACTAACTATGGCTACACCTTC.